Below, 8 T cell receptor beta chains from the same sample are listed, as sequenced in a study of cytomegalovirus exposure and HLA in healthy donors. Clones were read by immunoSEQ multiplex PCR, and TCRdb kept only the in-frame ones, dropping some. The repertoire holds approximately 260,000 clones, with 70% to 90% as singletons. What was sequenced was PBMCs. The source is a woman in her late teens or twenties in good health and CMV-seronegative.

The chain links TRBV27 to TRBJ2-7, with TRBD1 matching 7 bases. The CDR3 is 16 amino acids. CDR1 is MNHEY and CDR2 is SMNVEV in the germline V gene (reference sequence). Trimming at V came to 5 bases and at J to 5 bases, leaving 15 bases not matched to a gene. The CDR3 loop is CASSTSFDRVNDEQYF. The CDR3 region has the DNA TGTGCCAGCAGTACCTCCTTTGACAGGGTAAACGACGAGCAGTACTTC.

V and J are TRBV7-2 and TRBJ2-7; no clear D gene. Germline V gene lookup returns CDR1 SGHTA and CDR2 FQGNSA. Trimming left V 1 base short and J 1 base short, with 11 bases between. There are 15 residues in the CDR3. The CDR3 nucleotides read TGTGCCAGCAGCTTAGGTTCCACAGCTTCCTACGAGCAGTACTTC. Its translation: CASSLGSTASYEQYF.

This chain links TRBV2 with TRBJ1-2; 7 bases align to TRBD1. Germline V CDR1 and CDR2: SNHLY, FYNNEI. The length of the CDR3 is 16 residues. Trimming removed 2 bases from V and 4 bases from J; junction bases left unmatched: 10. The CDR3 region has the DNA TGTGCCAGCAGTGAATCTGGAAGGGGGCGCGGCTATGGCTACACCTTC. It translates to CASSESGRGRGYGYTF.

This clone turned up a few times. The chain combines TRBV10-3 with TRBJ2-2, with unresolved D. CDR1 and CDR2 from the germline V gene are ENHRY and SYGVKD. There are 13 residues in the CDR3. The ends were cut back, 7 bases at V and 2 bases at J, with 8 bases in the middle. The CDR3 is CAITPQNTGELFF. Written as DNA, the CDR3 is TGTGCCATCACCCCACAAAACACCGGGGAGCTGTTTTTT.

CDR3 sequence reads: CASSHGQSLNTEAFF. The DNA for the CDR3 is TGCGCCAGCAGCCATGGACAGTCGCTGAACACTGAAGCTTTCTTT. The chain has TRBV4-1 and TRBJ1-1; possibly TRBD1 for D (6 bases). The V gene's germline CDR1 is MGHRA and CDR2 YSYEKL. The CDR3 has 15 residues. Trimming cost V 3 bases and J 0 bases, with 11 bases left between them.

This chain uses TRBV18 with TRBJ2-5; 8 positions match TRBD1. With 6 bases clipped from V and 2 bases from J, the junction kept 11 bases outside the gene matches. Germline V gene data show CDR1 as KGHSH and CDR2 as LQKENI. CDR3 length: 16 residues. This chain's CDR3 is CASSAIGRGLQETQYF. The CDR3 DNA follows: TGTGCCAGCTCGGCAATTGGCAGGGGGCTTCAAGAGACCCAGTACTTC.

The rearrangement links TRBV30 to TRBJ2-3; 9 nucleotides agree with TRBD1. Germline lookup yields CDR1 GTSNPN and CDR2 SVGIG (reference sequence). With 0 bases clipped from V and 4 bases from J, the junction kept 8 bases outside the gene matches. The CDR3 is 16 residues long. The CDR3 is CAWSVSKTGGADTQYF. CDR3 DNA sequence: TGTGCCTGGAGTGTTAGTAAAACAGGGGGCGCAGATACGCAGTATTTT.

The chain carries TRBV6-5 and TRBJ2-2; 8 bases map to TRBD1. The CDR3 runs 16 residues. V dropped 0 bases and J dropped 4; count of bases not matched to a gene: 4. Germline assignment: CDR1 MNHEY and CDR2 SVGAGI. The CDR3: CASSYSPGGFTGELFF. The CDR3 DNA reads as TGTGCCAGCAGTTACTCCCCAGGGGGCTTCACCGGGGAGCTGTTTTTT.